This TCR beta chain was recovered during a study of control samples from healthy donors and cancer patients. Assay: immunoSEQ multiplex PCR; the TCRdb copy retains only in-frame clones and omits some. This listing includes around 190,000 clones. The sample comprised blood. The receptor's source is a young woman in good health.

The CDR3 loop reads CASSLVERSYNSPLHF. The CDR3 bases are TGTGCCAGCAGCTTAGTGGAGCGATCTTATAATTCACCCCTCCACTTT. J is TRBJ1-6 and V is TRBV7-8; D remains ambiguous. The CDR3 length is 16 residues. V gave up 1 base and J gave up 4 bases, with 11 bases separating them. Germline V gene sequence: CDR1 SGHVS, CDR2 FQNEAQ.